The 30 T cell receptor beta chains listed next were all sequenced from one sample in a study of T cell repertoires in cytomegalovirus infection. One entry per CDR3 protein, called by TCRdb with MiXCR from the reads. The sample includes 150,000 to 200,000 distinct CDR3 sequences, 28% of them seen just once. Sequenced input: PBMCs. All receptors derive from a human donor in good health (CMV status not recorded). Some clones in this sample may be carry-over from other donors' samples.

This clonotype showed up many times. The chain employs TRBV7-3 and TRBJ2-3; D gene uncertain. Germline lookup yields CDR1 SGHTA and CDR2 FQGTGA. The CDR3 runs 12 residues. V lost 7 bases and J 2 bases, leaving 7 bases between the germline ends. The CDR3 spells CASKGHTDTQYF. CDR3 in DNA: TGTGCCAGCAAGGGCCACACAGATACGCAGTATTTT.

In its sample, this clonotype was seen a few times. The CDR3 DNA is TGTGCCAGCAGCCCCGGACAGGGAATGGAGAACACTGAAGCTTTCTTT. Its protein is CASSPGQGMENTEAFF. The chain links TRBV14 to TRBJ1-1; TRBD1 matches 8 bases. Germline CDR1 reads SGHDN; CDR2 reads FVKESK. The CDR3 spans 16 residues. Trimming removed 4 bases from V and 1 base from J; junction bases left unmatched: 8.

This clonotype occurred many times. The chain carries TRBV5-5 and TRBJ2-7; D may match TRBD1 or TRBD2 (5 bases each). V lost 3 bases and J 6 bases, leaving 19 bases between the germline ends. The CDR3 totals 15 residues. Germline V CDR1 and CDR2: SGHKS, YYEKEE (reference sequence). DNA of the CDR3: TGTGCCAGCAGCTGGGCCGGTGAGGGGCGCCCCGAGCAGTACTTC. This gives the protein CASSWAGEGRPEQYF.

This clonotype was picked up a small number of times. The CDR3 here is CASSLSVGQGVTEAFF. Written as DNA, the CDR3 is TGTGCCAGCAGTTTATCAGTGGGACAGGGGGTCACTGAAGCTTTCTTT. The V call is TRBV27, the J call TRBJ1-1; 11 bases are shared with TRBD1. After removal of 0 bases from V and 4 bases from J, the junction contained 4 bases not matched to a gene. Per germline, CDR1 MNHEY and CDR2 SMNVEV (reference sequence). This CDR3 spans 16 amino acids.

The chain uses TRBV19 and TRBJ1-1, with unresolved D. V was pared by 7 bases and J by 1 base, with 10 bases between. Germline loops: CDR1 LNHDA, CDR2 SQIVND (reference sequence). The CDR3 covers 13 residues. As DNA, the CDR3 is TGTGCCAGTAAGTATCCGGGGAACACTGAAGCTTTCTTT. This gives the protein CASKYPGNTEAFF.

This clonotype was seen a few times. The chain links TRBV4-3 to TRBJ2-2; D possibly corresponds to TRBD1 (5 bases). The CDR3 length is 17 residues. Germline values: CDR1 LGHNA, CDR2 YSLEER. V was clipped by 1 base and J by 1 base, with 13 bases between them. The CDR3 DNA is TGCGCCAGCAGCCAAGTTGGGCCCCAGGGGAACACCGGGGAGCTGTTTTTT. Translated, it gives CASSQVGPQGNTGELFF.

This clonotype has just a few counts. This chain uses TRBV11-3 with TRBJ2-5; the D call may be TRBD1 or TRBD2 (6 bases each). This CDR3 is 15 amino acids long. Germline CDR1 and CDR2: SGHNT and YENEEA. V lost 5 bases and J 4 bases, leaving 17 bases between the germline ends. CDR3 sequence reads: CASSPGGRVGETQYF. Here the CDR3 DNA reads TGTGCCAGCAGCCCCGGGGGCAGGGTAGGAGAGACCCAGTACTTC.

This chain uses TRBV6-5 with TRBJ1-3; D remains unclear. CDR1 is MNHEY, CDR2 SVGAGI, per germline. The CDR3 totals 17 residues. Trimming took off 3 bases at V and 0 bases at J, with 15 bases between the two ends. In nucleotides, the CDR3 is TGTGCCAGCAGTTATACCAATCGGATAAACTCTGGAAACACCATATATTTT. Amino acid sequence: CASSYTNRINSGNTIYF.

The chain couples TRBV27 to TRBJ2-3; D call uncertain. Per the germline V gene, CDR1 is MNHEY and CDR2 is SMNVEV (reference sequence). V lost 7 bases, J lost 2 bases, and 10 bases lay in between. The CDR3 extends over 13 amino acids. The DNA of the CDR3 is TGTGCCAGCAACACGGGTCTCACAGATACGCAGTATTTT. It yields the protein CASNTGLTDTQYF.

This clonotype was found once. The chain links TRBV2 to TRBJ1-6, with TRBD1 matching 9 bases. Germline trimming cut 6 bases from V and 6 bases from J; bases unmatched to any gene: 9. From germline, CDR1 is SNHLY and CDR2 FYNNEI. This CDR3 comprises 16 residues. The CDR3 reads CASRFPGDRANSPLHF. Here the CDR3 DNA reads TGTGCCAGCAGATTCCCCGGGGACAGGGCTAATTCACCCCTCCACTTT.

In DNA, the CDR3 is TGCAGTGCCACTAGACAGGGAACTGAAGCTTTCTTT. It translates to CSATRQGTEAFF. V and J are TRBV20-1 and TRBJ1-1; the match to TRBD1 covers 7 bases. The CDR3 covers 12 residues. V gave up 6 bases and J gave up 5 bases; unmatched junction bases: 6. The V gene's germline CDR1 is DFQATT and CDR2 SNEGSKA (reference sequence).

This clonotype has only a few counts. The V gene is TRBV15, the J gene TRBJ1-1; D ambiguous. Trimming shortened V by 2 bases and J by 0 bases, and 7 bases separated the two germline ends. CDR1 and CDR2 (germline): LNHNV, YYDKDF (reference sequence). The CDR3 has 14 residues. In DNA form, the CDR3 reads TGTGCCACCAGCAGAAACAGAGTGAACACTGAAGCTTTCTTT. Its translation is CATSRNRVNTEAFF.

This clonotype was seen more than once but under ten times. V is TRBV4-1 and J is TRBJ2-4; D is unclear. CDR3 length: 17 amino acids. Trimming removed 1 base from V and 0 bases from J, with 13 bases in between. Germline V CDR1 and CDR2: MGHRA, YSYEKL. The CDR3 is CASSQGPTTLAKNIQYF. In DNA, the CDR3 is TGCGCCAGCAGCCAAGGCCCAACGACCCTAGCCAAAAACATTCAGTACTTC.

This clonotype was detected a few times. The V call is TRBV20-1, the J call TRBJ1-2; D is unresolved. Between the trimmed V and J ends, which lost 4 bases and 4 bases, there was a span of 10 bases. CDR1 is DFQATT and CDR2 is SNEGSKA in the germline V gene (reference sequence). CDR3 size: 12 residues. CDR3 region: CSATGNFYGYTF. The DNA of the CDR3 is TGCAGTGCTACAGGAAATTTCTATGGCTACACCTTC.

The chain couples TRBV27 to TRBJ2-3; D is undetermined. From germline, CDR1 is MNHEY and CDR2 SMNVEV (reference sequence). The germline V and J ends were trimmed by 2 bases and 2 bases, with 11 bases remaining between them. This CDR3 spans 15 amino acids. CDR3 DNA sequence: TGTGCCAGCAGTTTAGAAGGGCTTGCCACAGATACGCAGTATTTT. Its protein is CASSLEGLATDTQYF.

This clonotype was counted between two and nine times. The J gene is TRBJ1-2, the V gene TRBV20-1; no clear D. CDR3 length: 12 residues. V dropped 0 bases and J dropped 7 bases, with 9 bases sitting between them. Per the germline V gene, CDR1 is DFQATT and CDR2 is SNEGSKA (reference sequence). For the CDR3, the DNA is TGCAGTGCTAGAGATTTGGGTACTGGCTACACCTTC. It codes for CSARDLGTGYTF.

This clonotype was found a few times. For the CDR3, the DNA is TGCGCCAGCAGGGTTCAGGGGAACACCGGGGAGCTGTTTTTT. It codes for CASRVQGNTGELFF. The chain combines TRBV10-2 with TRBJ2-2, with D possibly being TRBD1 (5 bases). CDR1 is WSHSY and CDR2 is SAAADI in the germline V gene. The CDR3 covers 14 residues. The V end was cut by 6 bases, the J end by 1 base, with 9 bases between.

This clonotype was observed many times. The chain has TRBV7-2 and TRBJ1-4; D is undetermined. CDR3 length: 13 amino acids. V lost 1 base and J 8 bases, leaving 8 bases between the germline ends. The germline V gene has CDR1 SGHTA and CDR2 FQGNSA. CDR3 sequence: CASSLDQGEKLFF. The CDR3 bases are TGTGCCAGCAGCTTAGATCAAGGGGAAAAACTGTTTTTT.

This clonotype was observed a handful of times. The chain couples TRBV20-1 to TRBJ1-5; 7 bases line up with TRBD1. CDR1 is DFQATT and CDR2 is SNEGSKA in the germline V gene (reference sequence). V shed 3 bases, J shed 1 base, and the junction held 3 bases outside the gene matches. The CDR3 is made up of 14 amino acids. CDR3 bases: TGCAGTGCTAGCGGGGGACAGAGCAATCAGCCCCAGCATTTT. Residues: CSASGGQSNQPQHF.

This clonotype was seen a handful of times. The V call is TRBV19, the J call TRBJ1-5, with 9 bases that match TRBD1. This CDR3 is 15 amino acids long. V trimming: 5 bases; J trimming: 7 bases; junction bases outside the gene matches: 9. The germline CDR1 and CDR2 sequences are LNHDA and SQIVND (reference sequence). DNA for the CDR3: TGTGCCAGTAGTCCGGGACAGGGAGGATTACAGCCCCAGCATTTT. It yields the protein CASSPGQGGLQPQHF.

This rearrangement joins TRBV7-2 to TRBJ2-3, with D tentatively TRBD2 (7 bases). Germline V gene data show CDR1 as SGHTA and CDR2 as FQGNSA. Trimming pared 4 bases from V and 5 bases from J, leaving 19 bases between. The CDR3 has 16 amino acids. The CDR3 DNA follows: TGTGCCAGCAGCTGGGGGGGGGGGGCCCTAGAAGATACGCAGTATTTT. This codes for CASSWGGGALEDTQYF.

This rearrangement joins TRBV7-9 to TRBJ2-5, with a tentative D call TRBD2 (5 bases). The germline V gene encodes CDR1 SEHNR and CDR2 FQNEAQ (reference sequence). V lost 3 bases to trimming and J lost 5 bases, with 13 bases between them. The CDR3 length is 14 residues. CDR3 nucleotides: TGTGCCAGCAGCTTCACGTCAGGCGGGGAGACCCAGTACTTC. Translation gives CASSFTSGGETQYF.

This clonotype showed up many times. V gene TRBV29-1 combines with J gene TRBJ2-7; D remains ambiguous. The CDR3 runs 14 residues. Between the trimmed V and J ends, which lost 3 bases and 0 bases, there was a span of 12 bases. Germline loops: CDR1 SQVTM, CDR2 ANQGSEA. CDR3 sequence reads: CSVESAGSSYEQYF. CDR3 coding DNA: TGCAGCGTTGAGAGCGCAGGAAGCTCCTACGAGCAGTACTTC.

CDR3 sequence reads: CASSFWGSGNTGELFF. CDR3 DNA sequence: TGTGCCAGCAGCTTTTGGGGTTCCGGGAACACCGGGGAGCTGTTTTTT. The chain carries TRBV11-2 and TRBJ2-2; no definite D call. Per the germline V gene, CDR1 is SGHAT and CDR2 is FQNNGV. Trimming cost V 3 bases and J 1 base, with 12 bases left between them. The CDR3 is 16 residues long.

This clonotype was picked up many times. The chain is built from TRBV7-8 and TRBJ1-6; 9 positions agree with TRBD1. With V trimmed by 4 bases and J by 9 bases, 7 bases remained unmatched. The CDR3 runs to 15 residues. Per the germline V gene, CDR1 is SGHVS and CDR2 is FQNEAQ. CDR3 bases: TGTGCCAGCAGCTCCACCGGGACAGGGAGTTCACCCCTCCACTTT. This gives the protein CASSSTGTGSSPLHF.

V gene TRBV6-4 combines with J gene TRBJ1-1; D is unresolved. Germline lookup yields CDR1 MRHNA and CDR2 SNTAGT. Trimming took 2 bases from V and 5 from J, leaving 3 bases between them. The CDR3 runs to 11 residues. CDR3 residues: CASSDGTEAFF. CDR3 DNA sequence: TGTGCCAGCAGTGACGGGACTGAAGCTTTCTTT.

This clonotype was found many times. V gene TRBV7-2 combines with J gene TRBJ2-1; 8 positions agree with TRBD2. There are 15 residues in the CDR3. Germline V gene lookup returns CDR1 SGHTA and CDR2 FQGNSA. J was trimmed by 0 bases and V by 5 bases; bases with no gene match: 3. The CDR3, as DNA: TGTGCCAGCAGCCCGAGCGGGAGCTCCTACAATGAGCAGTTCTTC. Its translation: CASSPSGSSYNEQFF.

The CDR3 here is CASSLSEWGVSNQPQHF. CDR3 in DNA: TGTGCCAGCAGTTTAAGTGAGTGGGGAGTTAGCAATCAGCCCCAGCATTTT. This chain joins TRBV12-3 or TRBV12-4 and TRBJ1-5; D remains unclear. With 2 bases removed from V and 0 bases from J, the gap between germline ends came to 14 bases. This CDR3 has 17 amino acids.

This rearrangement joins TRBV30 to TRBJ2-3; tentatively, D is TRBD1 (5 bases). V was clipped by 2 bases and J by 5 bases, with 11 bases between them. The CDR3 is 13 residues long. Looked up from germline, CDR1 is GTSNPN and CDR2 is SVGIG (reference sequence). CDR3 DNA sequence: TGTGCCTGGAGTCCCAGGGCCATAGATACGCAGTATTTT. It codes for CAWSPRAIDTQYF.

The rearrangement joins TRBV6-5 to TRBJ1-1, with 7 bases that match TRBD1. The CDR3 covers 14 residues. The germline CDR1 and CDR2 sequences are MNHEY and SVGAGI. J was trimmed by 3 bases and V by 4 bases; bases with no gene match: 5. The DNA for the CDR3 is TGTGCCAGCAGTTTGGACAGGCGGGACACTGAAGCTTTCTTT. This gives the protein CASSLDRRDTEAFF.